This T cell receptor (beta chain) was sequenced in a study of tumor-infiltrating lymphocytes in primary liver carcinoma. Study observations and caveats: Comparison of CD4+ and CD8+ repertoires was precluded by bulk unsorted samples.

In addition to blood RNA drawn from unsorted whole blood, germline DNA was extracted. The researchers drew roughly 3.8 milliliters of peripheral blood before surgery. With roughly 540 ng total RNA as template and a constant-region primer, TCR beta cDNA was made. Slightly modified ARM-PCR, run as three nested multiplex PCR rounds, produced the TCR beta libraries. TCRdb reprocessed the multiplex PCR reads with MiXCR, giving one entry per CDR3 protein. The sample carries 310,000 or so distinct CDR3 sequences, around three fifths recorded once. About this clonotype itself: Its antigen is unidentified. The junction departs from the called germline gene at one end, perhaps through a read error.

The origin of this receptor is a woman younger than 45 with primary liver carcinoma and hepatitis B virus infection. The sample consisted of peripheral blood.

CDR3 in DNA: TGCGCCAGCAGCCATTACACCGGGGAACTGTTTTTT. Protein product: CASSHYTGELFF. The chain joins TRBV4-1 to TRBJ2-2, with a possible D match to TRBD2 (5 bases). In germline, CDR1 is MGHRA, CDR2 YSYEKL. This CDR3 is 12 amino acids long.